This T cell receptor beta chain was recorded in a study of low-dose radiotherapy and immunotherapy resistance in tumors (dated 2022 in TCRdb). With respect to the entire study: Patients in Cohort 1 were given 0.5 Gy per fraction every 2 weeks, and the prescribed total PTV dose was 6.5 Gy. Eight patients were included in the translational analysis, namely three from the first dose cohort plus the first five from the second dose cohort. No randomization into treatment groups was done for the people taking part in the trial. Starting on cycle 1 day 1, patients took 300 mg of aspirin by mouth once a day for four cycles. In Cohort 2, 1 Gy per fraction was delivered every two weeks, for a total of 13 Gy over 26 weeks. Patients were given nivolumab as a 240 mg flat dose every two weeks and ipilimumab at 1 mg/kg every six weeks, with both drugs delivered intravenously. Intravenous cyclophosphamide at 200 mg/m2 was administered every two weeks, one day ahead of each radiation and immunotherapy administration.

Sequencing took place on an Illumina HiSeq 2500. First-strand cDNA was synthesized with Superscript III and a set of TRAV- and TRBV-specific primers, covering both TCRalpha and TCRbeta chains. TCRs were amplified with Phusion for approximately 20 PCR cycles using a constant-region primer together with the adapter attached to the V primers. The isolated mRNA was amplified using the MessageAmp II aRNA Amplification Kit, with in vitro transcription performed for about 15 hours at 37 degrees C. The Dynabeads mRNA DIRECT Purification Kit was used to isolate the mRNA for TCR sequencing. A second approximately 23-cycle Phusion PCR added indexed Illumina adapters, and products were purified with AMPure XP beads. Per the source publication's procedure: Custom Perl scripts pooled TCR sequences encoding the same protein, removed out-of-frame sequences and computed each clonotype's abundance. The analysis excluded TCR sequences that were supported by just one read. Among the metrics used to describe the repertoires were Shannon entropy, Gini index, clonality, richness, and the frequency of TCRs shared between repertoires. In TCRdb, the public reads were trimmed at Q25 with fastp and aligned with MiXCR, with productive beta chains retained. Under each unique CDR3 protein, matching rows form one entry showing the most common genes and DNA. V and J calls and clone size were set by TCRdb, not the authors. This sample has under 90,000 distinct CDR3 sequences in its table, and roughly a sixth of those were observed once. The ten biggest clones cover about 2.8% of the sample.

The intended sense of this specimen's time point label: before trial treatment. The donors took part in RACIN, a single-arm, phase I, dose-escalation trial that combined nivolumab, ipilimumab, aspirin, low-dose cyclophosphamide and low-dose radiotherapy. Eligible patients had advanced, TIL-negative solid tumors. From the cysteine up to the phenylalanine, the CDR3 has a length of 17 residues. Only the CDR3 portion is preserved as DNA: 51 bases, with reading frame beginning at the first base. The germline V gene (reference sequence) sets CDR1 to SGHKS and CDR2 to YYEKEE. V is pruned by 3 bases and J by 0 bases, leaving 8 bases of the junction without a gene match. This clonotype was counted ten times or more. There is no known antigen for this receptor. No base quality values were provided; no much bigger clone lies one nucleotide off.

This receptor chain uses TRBV5-5 and TRBJ2-5, and TRBD1 aligns with 10 junction nucleotides. The input for sequencing was PBMCs, taken before treatment. The TCR originated in a male donor with prostate cancer. The CDR3 sequence is CASSSGQGVMYQETQYF. The sequenced DNA: TGTGCCAGCAGCTCAGGACAGGGGGTGATGTACCAAGAGACCCAGTACTTC.